Listed here is a single T cell receptor beta chain. The antigen is unknown. As to treatment: oral pan-JAK inhibitor, 5-10 mg twice daily. Specimens obtained from alopecia areata patients comprised lesional scalp punch biopsies and peripheral blood. These data are taken from a study of CD8+ T cells in alopecia areata. Study-wide context: Treated patients were dosed with oral tofacitinib, taking 5 to 10 mg twice daily.

General study results and limits: Lesional scalp exceeded normal scalp in clonality, especially in alopecia totalis/universalis.

Germline lookup yields CDR1 SEHNR and CDR2 FQNEAQ (reference sequence). The CDR3 has 14 amino acids. V was pared by 1 base and J by 7 bases, with 13 bases between. Sequencing templates came from extracted RNA that was reverse transcribed into cDNA. The data were produced by immunoSEQ multiplex PCR, yet TCRdb's version contains in-frame clones alone and is incomplete. The sample shows 70,000 or so clones, 29% of them seen only once. The material was CD8+ T cells sorted from blood, obtained at week 4, from a patient treated with tofacitinib. This receptor was identified in a human donor with alopecia areata. The chain combines TRBV7-9 with TRBJ2-5, with D hard to call. The CDR3 loop reads CASSLVIEMATQYF. In DNA, the CDR3 is TGTGCCAGCAGCTTAGTAATAGAGATGGCGACCCAGTACTTC.